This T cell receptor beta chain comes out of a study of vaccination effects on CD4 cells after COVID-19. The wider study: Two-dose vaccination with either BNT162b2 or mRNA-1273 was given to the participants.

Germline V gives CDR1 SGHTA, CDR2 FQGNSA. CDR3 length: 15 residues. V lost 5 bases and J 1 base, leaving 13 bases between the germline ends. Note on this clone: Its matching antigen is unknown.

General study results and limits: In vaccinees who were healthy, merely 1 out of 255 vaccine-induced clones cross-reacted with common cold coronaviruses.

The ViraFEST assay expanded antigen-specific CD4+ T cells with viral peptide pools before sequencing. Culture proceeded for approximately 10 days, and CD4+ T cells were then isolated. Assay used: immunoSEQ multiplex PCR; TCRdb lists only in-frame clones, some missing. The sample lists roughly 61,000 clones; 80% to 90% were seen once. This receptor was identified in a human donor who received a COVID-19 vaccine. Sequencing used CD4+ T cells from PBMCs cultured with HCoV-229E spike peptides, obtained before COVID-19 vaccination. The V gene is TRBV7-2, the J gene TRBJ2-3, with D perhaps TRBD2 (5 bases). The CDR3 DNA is TGTGCCAGCAGCGTCCCCGGGAAAGGCACAGATACGCAGTATTTT. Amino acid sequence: CASSVPGKGTDTQYF.